A single TCR beta chain is shown here with its context. Its target is not known. Whole-blood total RNA was extracted without T cell sorting. For each CDR3 protein, TCRdb gives one entry from its re-call of the 5' RACE reads, without DNA. In all, the sample yields 190,000 or so distinct CDR3 sequences. From germline, CDR1 is SGHRS and CDR2 YFSETQ. The CDR3 sequence is 17 residues long. The sample belongs to a study of monozygotic twins with inflammatory bowel disease. Regarding the study as a whole: Healthy twins shared more clonotypes with others than IBD patients, most markedly active ones.

Sequencing was carried out using blood. V gene TRBV5-1 combines with J gene TRBJ1-4; there is no DNA to check the TCRdb D call of TRBD1. This TCR derives from a human donor with ulcerative colitis or Crohn's disease, or a healthy co-twin of an affected twin (not recorded which). CDR3: CASSPRISGTSNEKLFF.